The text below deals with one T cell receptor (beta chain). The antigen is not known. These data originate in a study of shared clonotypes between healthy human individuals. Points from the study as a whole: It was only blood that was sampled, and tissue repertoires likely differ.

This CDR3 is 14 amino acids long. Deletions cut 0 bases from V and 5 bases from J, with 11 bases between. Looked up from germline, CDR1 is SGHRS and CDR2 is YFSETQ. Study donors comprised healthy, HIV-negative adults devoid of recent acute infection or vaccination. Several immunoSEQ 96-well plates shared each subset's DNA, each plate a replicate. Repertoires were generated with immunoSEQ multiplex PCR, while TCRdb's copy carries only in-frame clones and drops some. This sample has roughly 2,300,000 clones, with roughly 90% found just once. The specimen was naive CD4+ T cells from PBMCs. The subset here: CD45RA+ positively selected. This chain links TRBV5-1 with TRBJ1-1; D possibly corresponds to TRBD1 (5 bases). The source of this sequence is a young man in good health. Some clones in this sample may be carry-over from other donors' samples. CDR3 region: CASSLEAGETEAFF. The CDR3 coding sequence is TGCGCCAGCAGCTTGGAAGCGGGGGAGACTGAAGCTTTCTTT.